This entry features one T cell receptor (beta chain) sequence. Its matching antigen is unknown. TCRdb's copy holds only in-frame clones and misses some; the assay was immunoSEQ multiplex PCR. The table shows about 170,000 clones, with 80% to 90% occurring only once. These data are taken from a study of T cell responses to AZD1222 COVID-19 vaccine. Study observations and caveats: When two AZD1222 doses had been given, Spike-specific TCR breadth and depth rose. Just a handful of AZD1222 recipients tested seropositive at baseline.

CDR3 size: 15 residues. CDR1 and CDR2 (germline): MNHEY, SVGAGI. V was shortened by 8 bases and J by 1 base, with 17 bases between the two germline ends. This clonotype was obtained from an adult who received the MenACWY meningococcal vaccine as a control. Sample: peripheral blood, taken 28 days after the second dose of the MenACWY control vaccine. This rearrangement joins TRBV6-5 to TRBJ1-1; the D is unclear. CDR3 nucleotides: TGTGCCAGCGTCGGGCTCCACCGACGGAACACTGAAGCTTTCTTT. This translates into CASVGLHRRNTEAFF.